The T cell receptor beta chain under discussion was sequenced for a study of STAT5B mutations in CD4+ large granular lymphocyte leukemia. General observations from the study: 8/27 top patient clones versus 2/35 control clones were TRBV06-family. No patients shared main leukemic clonotypes, though around 24% appeared at low frequency elsewhere.

The assay was run at survey level. How the authors handled the data: Lowest detectable productive clonotype frequency was 2.59 x 10-5. Profiling relied on immunoSEQ multiplex PCR, and the TCRdb table lists in-frame clones only, not all of them. The V and J calls and the clone size are those of that table, but D and trimming were determined from the DNA. The profile shows approximately 35,000 clones, 65% to 70% of them singletons. The sample holds one count of this clone. Its matching antigen is unknown. Germline loops: CDR1 SNHLY, CDR2 FYNNEI. Trimming cost V 9 bases and J 2 bases, with 7 bases left between them. The CDR3 extends over 11 amino acids.

This chain uses TRBV2 with TRBJ2-5; D not certain. The sequenced material came from CD4+ T cells from blood buffy coats. The source is a human donor in good health. In nucleotides, the CDR3 is TGTGCCAGTCAGATACAAGAGACCCAGTACTTC. Encoded protein: CASQIQETQYF.